These T cell receptor beta chains were read from a single sample in a study of T cells after yellow fever vaccination. TCRdb reprocessed the 5' RACE reads via MiXCR and lists one record per CDR3 protein. The table has 500,000 to 650,000 distinct CDR3 sequences, around 12% seen once. Sample: PBMCs, taken on the day of the yellow fever booster vaccination. The receptor source for this set is a young man who received the YFV17D yellow fever vaccine. Each CDR3 is given with its conserved first and last residue. D genes are given only for firm matches. Only part of the rows carry a size: once, few, many, or a class if the clone is expanded.

V	length	J	size	D	CDR3	DNA
TRBV19	13	TRBJ2-3	-	-	CASSIGFADTQYF	TGTGCCAGTAGTATAGGATTCGCAGATACGCAGTATTTT
TRBV29-1	13	TRBJ2-1	-	-	CSVDWASYNEQFF	TGCAGCGTTGACTGGGCCTCCTACAATGAGCAGTTCTTC
TRBV29-1	11	TRBJ2-7	-	-	CSVVVYYEQYF	TGCAGCGTTGTGGTATACTACGAGCAGTACTTC
TRBV20-1	13	TRBJ2-1	few	TRBD2	CSARRGGRDEQFF	TGCAGTGCACGCCGTGGTGGGAGGGATGAGCAGTTCTTC
TRBV7-9	14	TRBJ2-7	few	-	CASSSPGNSYEQYF	TGTGCCAGCAGCTCCCCCGGGAACTCCTACGAGCAGTACTTC
TRBV7-9	12	TRBJ2-2	few	-	CAVGRNTGELFF	TGTGCAGTCGGGAGGAACACCGGGGAGCTGTTTTTT
TRBV29-1	13	TRBJ2-5	-	-	CTFLAGPVETQYF	TGCACCTTCCTGGCCGGGCCTGTGGAGACCCAGTACTTC
TRBV3-1	14	TRBJ2-3	many	TRBD2	CASSQGTSADTQYF	TGTGCCAGCAGCCAAGGGACTAGCGCAGATACGCAGTATTTT
TRBV6-2/TRBV6-3	14	TRBJ2-7	few	TRBD2	CASRELAGTYEQYF	TGTGCCAGCAGAGAACTAGCGGGTACCTACGAGCAGTACTTC
TRBV19	16	TRBJ1-5	once	-	CASSISGTYSNQPQHF	TGTGCCAGTAGTATCTCAGGAACTTATAGCAATCAGCCCCAGCATTTT
TRBV7-6	12	TRBJ2-7	few	-	CASSLGGAEQYF	TGTGCCAGCAGCTTAGGTGGGGCCGAGCAGTACTTC
TRBV19	15	TRBJ2-7	-	TRBD1	CASSVSGTDRYEQYF	TGTGCCAGTAGCGTTTCCGGGACAGACAGATACGAGCAGTACTTC
TRBV6-2/TRBV6-3	22	TRBJ1-6	-	-	CASSPPYPQTQTMSSYNSPLHF	TGTGCCAGCAGTCCCCCTTACCCCCAGACCCAAACTATGAGCTCCTATAATTCACCCCTCCACTTT
TRBV20-1	13	TRBJ2-1	many	-	CSATQILYGEQFF	TGCAGTGCTACACAAATTCTCTACGGTGAGCAGTTCTTC
TRBV10-1	13	TRBJ2-7	-	TRBD1	CASSGQGPYEQYF	TGCGCCAGCAGTGGACAGGGCCCCTACGAGCAGTACTTC
TRBV6-1	13	TRBJ2-7	many	TRBD1	CASNRQGSYEQYF	TGTGCCAGTAATCGACAGGGAAGCTACGAGCAGTACTTC
TRBV27	15	TRBJ2-5	few	-	CASSLSDSTHETQYF	TGTGCCAGCAGTTTATCAGACAGCACCCACGAGACCCAGTACTTC
TRBV11-2	18	TRBJ1-5	few	TRBD1	CASSLTRGGRASNQPQHF	TGTGCCAGCAGCTTAACAAGAGGGGGCAGGGCGAGCAATCAGCCCCAGCATTTT
TRBV5-8	14	TRBJ2-2	-	-	CASSLYVDTGELFF	TGTGCCAGCAGCTTATATGTAGACACCGGGGAGCTGTTTTTT
TRBV5-6	14	TRBJ2-4	-	TRBD1	CASSLEGRGSRRYF	TGTGCCAGCAGCTTGGAGGGCAGGGGGTCGCGGAGGTACTTC
TRBV7-2	14	TRBJ2-1	-	-	CASIRDWVYNEQFF	TGTGCCAGCATCCGGGACTGGGTCTACAATGAGCAGTTCTTC
TRBV7-2	14	TRBJ2-1	few	-	CASSLVLVDNEQFF	TGTGCCAGCAGCTTAGTACTAGTCGACAATGAGCAGTTCTTC
TRBV6-1	14	TRBJ2-3	few	-	CASRQGFSSGTQYF	TGTGCCAGCAGACAGGGATTTTCAAGTGGTACGCAGTATTTT
TRBV29-1	13	TRBJ2-1	few	-	CSVKEVAADEQFF	TGCAGCGTTAAGGAAGTAGCAGCGGATGAGCAGTTCTTC
TRBV7-2	14	TRBJ2-5	-	-	CASSLVHSSETQYF	TGTGCCAGCAGCTTAGTACATAGTTCAGAGACCCAGTACTTC
TRBV28	15	TRBJ2-1	-	-	CASSPPYGSGNEQFF	TGTGCCAGCAGTCCCCCCTATGGGAGTGGTAATGAGCAGTTCTTC
TRBV5-4	16	TRBJ2-3	few	-	CASSPQGRRDSDTQYF	TGTGCCAGCAGCCCACAGGGGAGGCGGGATTCAGATACGCAGTATTTT